This T cell receptor (beta chain) derives from a study of T cell changes during pregnancy in multiple sclerosis (dated by TCRdb to between 2018 and 2020). With respect to the entire study: Changes in the T cell repertoire over the course of pregnancy were examined in this study in women with multiple sclerosis.

Note on this clone: There is no known antigen for this receptor. It has no much larger one-base neighbor in the sample; base qualities were not kept.

Library preparation employed the immunoSEQ multiplex PCR assay. Entries here come from immuneACCESS through TCRdb and include only in-frame sequences with V and J called. Some clones fail to appear in such tables; in the studies checked, an unresolved V gene covers under half of the shortfall, and the cause of the remainder is unknown. The sample table contains fewer than 40,000 clones; only one count was recorded for more than 75% of them. The leading ten clones occupy less than 0.45% of the sample. From the germline V gene, CDR1 is SNHLY and CDR2 is FYNNEI. Including the terminal cysteine and phenylalanine, the CDR3 comprises 17 residues. The CDR3 DNA has 51 bases and is translated from base 1. V is clipped by 6 bases and J by 2 bases, and the sequence between their germline boundaries is 22 bases long.

This sequence uses TRBV2 and TRBJ1-1; a tentative D match to TRBD1 spans 6 bases. This TCR was sampled from a female donor in good health, enrolled as a control in a pregnancy study. Sequencing was performed on CD4+ T cells from peripheral blood mononuclear cells, taken in the second trimester of pregnancy. Read as DNA, the sequence is TGTGCCAGCAGCGCAAGGGCCACGGGACACTCAAACACTGAAGCTTTCTTT. This sequence encodes CASSARATGHSNTEAFF.